These T cell receptor beta chains were read from a single sample in a study of cytomegalovirus exposure and HLA in healthy donors. Repertoires were generated with immunoSEQ multiplex PCR, while TCRdb's copy carries only in-frame clones and drops some. The table has 150,000 to 200,000 clones, roughly 71% seen once. The sequenced sample was PBMCs. These receptors came from a woman aged 45-65 years in good health and CMV-seropositive. Each CDR3 is given with its conserved first and last residue. D genes are given only for firm matches. A clone size is listed for some rows: how often the clone was seen (once, few, many), or a class if it is expanded.

v_gene,j_gene,d_gene,abundance,CDR3nt,CDR3aa
TRBV9,TRBJ1-3,TRBD1,-,TGTGCCAGCAGCCAAAGACAGGGGGCACTTGGAAACACCATATATTTT,CASSQRQGALGNTIYF
TRBV28,TRBJ1-3,-,few,TGTGCCAGCAGTTTATCGGTCGTGGCAGGGGGAAACACCATATATTTT,CASSLSVVAGGNTIYF
TRBV18,TRBJ1-4,TRBD1,-,TGTGCCAGCTCACCGGGGACAGGGGTCAGTGAAAAACTGTTTTTT,CASSPGTGVSEKLFF
TRBV7-9,TRBJ2-1,TRBD2,-,TGTGCCAGCAGCCCCCCGCTAGCGGGGCGCTCCTACAATGAGCAGTTCTTC,CASSPPLAGRSYNEQFF
TRBV5-1,TRBJ1-1,-,-,TGCGCCAGCAGCTTGAAGGGGGACACTGAAGCTTTCTTT,CASSLKGDTEAFF
TRBV7-2,TRBJ1-2,-,-,TGTGCCAGCAGCTTAGTCTCAGGGTGGGATGGCTACACCTTC,CASSLVSGWDGYTF
TRBV5-1,TRBJ1-2,TRBD1,few,TGCGCCAGCAGCTTAACAACAAACAGGGGGCGATCGGACTATGGCTACACCTTC,CASSLTTNRGRSDYGYTF
TRBV19,TRBJ1-5,-,-,TGTGCCAGTAGTGGTGGGGGGGGGTATAGCAATCAGCCCCAGCATTTT,CASSGGGGYSNQPQHF
TRBV6-1,TRBJ2-1,TRBD2,few,TGTGCCAGCAGTTGGGGGGGGAACGCGAATGAGCAGTTCTTC,CASSWGGNANEQFF
TRBV7-9,TRBJ1-2,-,-,TGTGCCAGCAGCACGCGGACAGAGGGCTATGGCTACACCTTC,CASSTRTEGYGYTF
TRBV2,TRBJ1-5,-,few,TGTGCCAGCAGTCTAGATAGCAATCAGCCCCAGCATTTT,CASSLDSNQPQHF
TRBV5-1,TRBJ2-5,-,-,TGCGCCAGCAGCTTGGCCCCGGGGGTAATGGAAGAGACCCAGTACTTC,CASSLAPGVMEETQYF
TRBV6-1,TRBJ2-1,TRBD2,-,TGTGCCAGCAGTGAATGGGCTAGCGGTGACTCCTACAATGAGCAGTTCTTC,CASSEWASGDSYNEQFF
TRBV11-2,TRBJ1-2,-,-,TGTGCCAGCAGCTTAGGAGGGGGCTACACCTTC,CASSLGGGYTF
TRBV4-1,TRBJ1-2,TRBD1,-,TGCGCCAGCGCACTTGGTCCGGGACAGGGGAATGGCTACACCTTC,CASALGPGQGNGYTF
TRBV18,TRBJ2-7,TRBD1,few,TGTGCCAGCTCAACCGGGACAGACGCGGAGCAGTACTTC,CASSTGTDAEQYF
TRBV7-9,TRBJ2-4,-,-,TGTGCCAGCAGCCCAGGGGTCGGGGGGCTGGGGAAAAACATTCAGTACTTC,CASSPGVGGLGKNIQYF
TRBV7-2,TRBJ1-5,TRBD1,once,TGTGCCAGCAGCCGGACAGGCTATAGCAATCAGCCCCAGCATTTT,CASSRTGYSNQPQHF
TRBV5-1,TRBJ2-1,-,-,TGCGCCAGCAGGTCAGATCACAATGAGCAGTTCTTC,CASRSDHNEQFF
TRBV10-3,TRBJ2-3,TRBD2,once,TGTGCCATCAGTGAGTTCCAGCGGGGTAGCACAGATACGCAGTATTTT,CAISEFQRGSTDTQYF
TRBV29-1,TRBJ2-3,TRBD2,-,TGCAGCGTTGGGTCCGGGACTAGCAGCGATACGCAGTATTTT,CSVGSGTSSDTQYF
TRBV5-6,TRBJ2-1,-,-,TGTGCCAGCAGCCAACTCGTTGGGCGGGGCAAGGTTAAGTTCAATGAGCAGTTCTTC,CASSQLVGRGKVKFNEQFF
TRBV5-4,TRBJ1-3,TRBD1,-,TGTGCCAGCAGCGCAGGGTCCCGGGACAGGGTATCTGGAAACACCATATATTTT,CASSAGSRDRVSGNTIYF
TRBV5-6,TRBJ2-1,-,-,TGTGCCAGCAGCAGGGGACTGCCCAATGAGCAGTTCTTC,CASSRGLPNEQFF
TRBV4-1,TRBJ1-2,-,-,TGCGCCAGCAGCCAAGATAAGGACAACGGCTACACCTTC,CASSQDKDNGYTF
TRBV5-4,TRBJ1-1,-,few,TGTGCCAGCAGCTTACACGGGGAAGGGACTGAAGCTTTCTTT,CASSLHGEGTEAFF
TRBV7-8,TRBJ2-7,-,few,TGTGCCAGCAGCTTAGCGCTGGGGGAGGCCTACGAGCAGTACTTC,CASSLALGEAYEQYF
TRBV7-9,TRBJ1-1,-,-,TGTGCCAGCAGCTTTGCAGGGGAGGCTTTCTTT,CASSFAGEAFF
TRBV27,TRBJ1-2,TRBD1,-,TGTGCCACCAAACAGGGGAACTATGGCTACCCCTTC,CATKQGNYGYPF
TRBV18,TRBJ1-5,-,few,TGTGCCAGCTCACCCGCGGGGGTAGGCAATCAGCCCCAGCATTTT,CASSPAGVGNQPQHF
TRBV4-2,TRBJ2-1,TRBD2,once,TGTGCCAGCAGCCATGTACTAGCGGGGGATAATGAGCAGTTCTTC,CASSHVLAGDNEQFF
TRBV19,TRBJ2-3,-,-,TGTGCCAGTAGTATCTGGTCCAACATCAGGGGAGATACGCAGTATTTT,CASSIWSNIRGDTQYF
TRBV2,TRBJ1-1,TRBD1,-,TGTGCCAGCAGTTCACAGGGGGCCACTGAAGCTTTCTTT,CASSSQGATEAFF
TRBV5-1,TRBJ2-5,TRBD1,-,TGCGCCAGCAGCGAACAGGGGGCAGAAGAGACCCAGTACTTC,CASSEQGAEETQYF
TRBV2,TRBJ1-2,-,-,TGTGCCAGCAGTGTCCTGACAGCATATGGCTACACCTTC,CASSVLTAYGYTF
TRBV27,TRBJ2-3,TRBD2,-,TGTGCCAGCAGTTTGTTCGGGGGGGCAAACACAGATACGCAGTATTTT,CASSLFGGANTDTQYF
TRBV7-9,TRBJ2-7,TRBD1,-,TGTGCCAGCAGCTTATGGGGACAGGGAACTTCCTACGAGCAGTACTTC,CASSLWGQGTSYEQYF
TRBV14,TRBJ2-1,TRBD1,-,TGTGCCAGCAGCCAAGATCCGGGGTACAGGGGAATATACAATGAGCAGTTCTTC,CASSQDPGYRGIYNEQFF
TRBV6-5,TRBJ1-5,-,-,TGTGCCAGCAGTTTACGGGGCGCGGGACAGCCCCAGCATTTT,CASSLRGAGQPQHF
TRBV6-5,TRBJ1-2,TRBD1,once,TGTGCCAGCAGTTCTACCGGGACAGGTGCCTATGGCTACACCTTC,CASSSTGTGAYGYTF
TRBV30,TRBJ1-2,-,once,TGTGCCTGGAGGCGGCAGAGCTATGGCTACACCTTC,CAWRRQSYGYTF
TRBV7-9,TRBJ2-2,TRBD2,-,TGTGCCAGCAGCTCTCCCTACGGACTAGCGGGGGGGCAAGGGGAGCTGTTTTTT,CASSSPYGLAGGQGELFF
TRBV7-2,TRBJ1-2,-,once,TGTGCCAGCAGCTTAGGTCTCGGGCAGCGGTTTAACTATGGCTACACCTTC,CASSLGLGQRFNYGYTF
TRBV18,TRBJ2-5,TRBD1,-,TGTGCCAGCTCACGATCGGACAGGGGGGGAGGTAAAGAGACCCAGTACTTC,CASSRSDRGGGKETQYF
TRBV7-9,TRBJ2-7,-,-,TGTGCCAGCAGCTTTGTAGGGGCTAGCTACGAGCAGTACTTC,CASSFVGASYEQYF
TRBV5-1,TRBJ2-2,-,-,TGCGCCAGCAGCTTCGACCTCGGACACCCCGGGGAGCTGTTTTTT,CASSFDLGHPGELFF
TRBV28,TRBJ2-3,TRBD2,few,TGTGCCAGCAGCATGACTAGCGGGGGGGCTAATACGCAGTATTTT,CASSMTSGGANTQYF